These 21 T cell receptor beta chains came from one sample sequenced in a study of shared clonotypes between healthy human individuals. Generated by immunoSEQ multiplex PCR, the TCRdb table keeps only in-frame clones and is missing some. The sample yields approximately 980,000 clones, 76% seen once. The source material was memory CD4+ T cells sorted from blood. Subset here: CD45RA-negative fraction. All receptors come from a man aged 18 to 30 in good health.

This chain links TRBV13 with TRBJ1-6; 7 nucleotides align to TRBD1. The CDR3 length is 14 residues. J was trimmed by 9 bases and V by 2 bases; bases with no gene match: 4. Germline-derived CDR1 and CDR2 are PRHDT and FYEKMQ (reference sequence). CDR3 region: CASSLKGARSPLHF. The DNA for the CDR3 is TGTGCCAGCAGCTTAAAGGGGGCGCGTTCACCCCTCCACTTT.

The chain has TRBV7-2 and TRBJ2-7; no clear D. There are 14 residues in the CDR3. V was pared by 1 base and J by 3 bases, with 10 bases between. Germline CDR1 and CDR2: SGHTA and FQGNSA. The CDR3 coding sequence is TGTGCCAGCAGCTTAGTATGGGTAAGCTACGAGCAGTACTTC. It codes for CASSLVWVSYEQYF. Drawing the rest from reference TRBV7-2 and TRBJ2-7, the complete variable domain is GAGVSQSPSNKVTEKGKDVELRCDPISGHTALYWYRQSLGQGLEFLIYFQGNSAPDKSGLPSDRFSAERTGGSVSTLTIQRTQQEDSAVYLCASSLVWVSYEQYFGPGTRLTVT.

The genes are TRBV6-1 and TRBJ2-3; 7 nucleotides align to TRBD1. Trimming cost V 7 bases and J 6 bases; bases outside gene matches: 10. CDR1 MNHNS and CDR2 SASEGT come from the germline V gene. The length of the CDR3 is 14 residues. CDR3 DNA: TGTGCCAGCACCCCGGTCGACAGGGCCGATACGCAGTATTTT. This gives the protein CASTPVDRADTQYF.

The rearrangement links TRBV11-2 to TRBJ2-2, with D tentatively TRBD1 or TRBD2 (6 bases each). CDR3 length: 16 residues. CDR1 SGHAT and CDR2 FQNNGV come from the germline V gene. Trimming cost V 3 bases and J 5 bases, with 16 bases left between them. The CDR3 nucleotides read TGTGCCAGCAGCTTCGGGGGACTCAGGGGAACCGGGGAGCTGTTTTTT. This gives the protein CASSFGGLRGTGELFF.

This clone is a singleton in its sample. The J gene is TRBJ2-5, the V gene TRBV5-1; 9 positions agree with TRBD1. There are 17 residues in the CDR3. Looked up from germline, CDR1 is SGHRS and CDR2 is YFSETQ. With V trimmed by 0 bases and J by 4 bases, 10 bases remained unmatched. The CDR3 reads CASSLVAQGARGETQYF. CDR3 coding DNA: TGCGCCAGCAGCTTGGTGGCACAGGGGGCTCGCGGAGAGACCCAGTACTTC.

The rearrangement joins TRBV30 to TRBJ1-3; D unclear. The V end was cut by 3 bases, the J end by 8 bases, with 8 bases between. Germline V lookup: CDR1 GTSNPN, CDR2 SVGIG (reference sequence). CDR3 length equals 11 residues. The CDR3 region has the DNA TGTGCCTGGAGGTATAGGGACACCATATATTTT. It is translated as CAWRYRDTIYF.

The chain has TRBV7-9 and TRBJ1-2; no definite D call. Deletions cut 0 bases from V and 4 bases from J, with 6 bases between. The V gene's germline CDR1 is SEHNR and CDR2 FQNEAQ (reference sequence). The length of the CDR3 is 13 residues. CDR3 region: CASSLALGYGYTF. The CDR3 coding sequence is TGTGCCAGCAGCTTAGCCCTGGGCTATGGCTACACCTTC.

For the CDR3, the DNA is TGTGCCAGTAGTATTGAGTCGGCTAGCGGGAGTGTCTTTCGATCCTACAATGAGCAGTTCTTC. Amino acids: CASSIESASGSVFRSYNEQFF. V usage is TRBV19 and J usage is TRBJ2-1, with TRBD2 matching over 10 bases. CDR3 length: 21 amino acids. J lost 1 base, V lost 3 bases, and 18 bases had no gene match. Germline V gives CDR1 LNHDA, CDR2 SQIVND (reference sequence).

In regard to this clone: Other DNA sequences within the sample encode an identical CDR3. The J gene is TRBJ2-1, the V gene TRBV7-2; maybe TRBD2 (6 bases). The CDR3 covers 15 residues. Germline V lookup: CDR1 SGHTA, CDR2 FQGNSA. V lost 1 base and J lost 2, with 9 bases in between. CDR3 coding DNA: TGTGCCAGCAGCTTAGGAGGCGGGACCTACAATGAGCAGTTCTTC. Its translation is CASSLGGGTYNEQFF.

The CDR3 coding sequence is TGCGCCAGCAGACTCACTGGGAGTACAGATACGCAGTATTTT. Its protein is CASRLTGSTDTQYF. V usage is TRBV4-1 and J usage is TRBJ2-3; D is possibly TRBD2 (5 bases). V gave up 6 bases and J gave up 3 bases, with 13 bases separating them. The CDR3 has 14 residues. Germline V CDR1 and CDR2: MGHRA, YSYEKL.

The V and J genes are TRBV9 and TRBJ2-2; possible D gene TRBD1, 5 bases. CDR1 is SGDLS, CDR2 YYNGEE, per germline. Trimming shortened V by 0 bases and J by 6 bases, and 9 bases separated the two germline ends. The CDR3 covers 14 residues. CDR3 residues: CASSVEGKAGELFF. The DNA of the CDR3 is TGTGCCAGCAGCGTAGAGGGGAAGGCCGGGGAGCTGTTTTTT.

The chain uses TRBV15 and TRBJ2-7, with 8 bases fitting TRBD2. Per the germline V gene, CDR1 is LNHNV and CDR2 is YYDKDF (reference sequence). The CDR3 length is 16 residues. V gave up 0 bases and J gave up 0 bases; unmatched junction bases: 4. CDR3 sequence (DNA): TGTGCCACCAGCAGAGAGCCCAGCGGGGGCTCCTACGAGCAGTACTTC. This sequence encodes CATSREPSGGSYEQYF.

This chain joins TRBV27 and TRBJ1-1, with D possibly TRBD1 on 5 matching bases. Germline CDR1 is MNHEY and CDR2 is SMNVEV (reference sequence). The V end was cut by 5 bases, the J end by 2 bases, with 12 bases between. The CDR3 is 14 amino acids. The CDR3 reads CASSGWGLNTEAFF. The CDR3, as DNA: TGTGCCAGCAGTGGCTGGGGGTTAAACACTGAAGCTTTCTTT.

This rearrangement joins TRBV5-4 to TRBJ1-1; perhaps TRBD1 as D (5 bases). The CDR3 consists of 14 residues. The germline V gene encodes CDR1 SGHNT and CDR2 YYREEE (reference sequence). V lost 2 bases and J lost 3, with 11 bases in between. The CDR3 DNA sequence: TGTGCCAGCAGCTTAGGAAGGGGAGACACTGAAGCTTTCTTT. Amino acid sequence: CASSLGRGDTEAFF. The full variable domain, with the rest looked up from reference TRBV5-4 and TRBJ1-1, is ETGVTQSPTHLIKTRGQQVTLRCSSQSGHNTVSWYQQALGQGPQFIFQYYREEENGRGNFPPRFSGLQFPNYSSELNVNALELDDSALYLCASSLGRGDTEAFFGQGTRLTVV.

This chain joins TRBV2 and TRBJ1-3; perhaps TRBD1 as D (6 bases). V lost 3 bases to trimming and J lost 0 bases, with 12 bases between them. Germline V gene sequence: CDR1 SNHLY, CDR2 FYNNEI. The CDR3 spans 16 residues. The DNA of the CDR3 is TGTGCCAGCAGTGATTACGGACAGAGCTCTGGAAACACCATATATTTT. As protein: CASSDYGQSSGNTIYF.

This chain joins TRBV19 and TRBJ2-2; D might be TRBD1 or TRBD2, each matching 6 bases. The CDR3 is 13 residues long. V shed 10 bases and J shed 7 bases, with 16 bases lying between them. Per germline, CDR1 LNHDA and CDR2 SQIVND (reference sequence). The CDR3 region has the DNA TGTGCCACTAGAGGGGGGCTCAACGGGGAGCTGTTTTTT. It encodes CATRGGLNGELFF.

The J gene is TRBJ1-6, the V gene TRBV19; D possibly corresponds to TRBD1 (5 bases). V was trimmed by 6 bases and J by 1 base, leaving 13 bases between them. The V gene's germline CDR1 is LNHDA and CDR2 SQIVND (reference sequence). The CDR3 runs to 16 residues. The CDR3 DNA is TGTGCCAGTAGGATTGAGGGGACTTCCTATAATTCACCCCTCCACTTT. This sequence encodes CASRIEGTSYNSPLHF.

The V gene is TRBV18, the J gene TRBJ2-7; perhaps TRBD2 as D (5 bases). The germline CDR1 and CDR2 sequences are KGHSH and LQKENI. The length of the CDR3 is 12 residues. V lost 1 base, J lost 7 bases, and 8 bases lay in between. The CDR3 region is CASSPRGMEQYF. CDR3 nucleotides: TGTGCCAGCTCACCACGAGGGATGGAGCAGTACTTC.

The table lists this clone with many counts. The rearrangement joins TRBV5-4 to TRBJ2-7; D might be TRBD1 (6 bases). Trimming shortened V by 4 bases and J by 4 bases, and 9 bases separated the two germline ends. The CDR3 consists of 12 residues. Looked up from germline, CDR1 is SGHNT and CDR2 is YYREEE (reference sequence). This chain's CDR3 is CASSNTGYEQYF. CDR3 bases: TGTGCCAGCAGCAACACAGGGTACGAGCAGTACTTC.

Worth noting for this clone: This sequence may be a read error, since a much larger clone differs from it by one base. The chain recombines TRBV28 with TRBJ2-7; 13 bases line up with TRBD2. Unmatched junction bases numbered 1, after V lost 6 bases and J lost 2 bases. CDR1 and CDR2 from the germline V gene are MDHEN and SYDVKM. The CDR3 runs to 14 residues. This CDR3 reads CASRGTSGTYEQYF. DNA of the CDR3: TGTGCCAGCAGGGGGACTAGCGGGACCTACGAGCAGTACTTC.

This clone was seen only once. This chain uses TRBV7-9 with TRBJ2-3; a weak D match, TRBD2 (6 bases). This CDR3 comprises 17 residues. CDR1 and CDR2 (germline): SEHNR, FQNEAQ (reference sequence). V was clipped by 5 bases and J by 0 bases, with 18 bases between them. CDR3: CASSRPPGTGSTDTQYF. CDR3 coding DNA: TGTGCCAGCAGCCGACCCCCCGGGACTGGAAGCACAGATACGCAGTATTTT.